This is a list of T cell receptor beta chains from one sample in a study of blood T cell repertoires in COVID-19. The repertoire was sequenced with immunoSEQ multiplex PCR; TCRdb's copy has only in-frame clones and lacks some. The sample has 350,000 to 400,000 clones, roughly nine tenths seen once. Specimen: peripheral blood. The receptors stem from a woman in her thirties with COVID-19, enrolled during active disease. CDR3s include the opening cysteine and the closing phenylalanine or tryptophan. D genes are given only for firm matches. The size field is filled for only some rows; it gives once, few, many or a size class.

d_gene: -
abundance: -
v_gene: TRBV5-4
j_gene: TRBJ2-5
CDR3aa: CASSLTGGPQETQYF
CDR3nt: TGTGCCAGCAGCTTGACGGGGGGCCCACAAGAGACCCAGTACTTC

d_gene: TRBD2
abundance: once
v_gene: TRBV6-1
j_gene: TRBJ2-3
CDR3aa: CASSERGGTSTDTQYF
CDR3nt: TGTGCCAGCAGTGAACGGGGAGGGACTAGCACAGATACGCAGTATTTT

d_gene: -
abundance: -
v_gene: TRBV6-4
j_gene: TRBJ1-6
CDR3aa: CASSSTDLGSPLHF
CDR3nt: TGTGCCAGCAGTTCCACGGACTTAGGCTCACCCCTCCACTTT

d_gene: -
abundance: -
v_gene: TRBV2
j_gene: TRBJ2-5
CDR3aa: CASSAGEETQYF
CDR3nt: TGTGCCAGCAGTGCAGGGGAAGAGACCCAGTACTTC

d_gene: TRBD2
abundance: few
v_gene: TRBV4-1
j_gene: TRBJ2-1
CDR3aa: CASSQAGTSSSLALLYNEQFF
CDR3nt: TGCGCCAGCAGCCAAGCCGGGACTAGTTCTAGTCTAGCTCTCCTCTACAATGAGCAGTTCTTC

d_gene: TRBD1
abundance: -
v_gene: TRBV6-4
j_gene: TRBJ1-2
CDR3aa: CASTRTGGGSYGYTF
CDR3nt: TGTGCCAGCACCCGGACAGGGGGAGGGAGCTATGGCTACACCTTC

d_gene: -
abundance: -
v_gene: TRBV18
j_gene: TRBJ2-6
CDR3aa: CASSPVGASGANVLTF
CDR3nt: TGTGCCAGCTCACCAGTGGGGGCCTCTGGGGCCAACGTCCTGACTTTC

d_gene: -
abundance: -
v_gene: TRBV12-3/TRBV12-4
j_gene: TRBJ1-5
CDR3aa: CASTPLFNQPQHF
CDR3nt: TGTGCCAGCACCCCCCTTTTCAATCAGCCCCAGCATTTT

d_gene: TRBD1
abundance: once
v_gene: TRBV6-2/TRBV6-3
j_gene: TRBJ1-5
CDR3aa: CASSYAGQGNQPQHF
CDR3nt: TGTGCCAGCAGTTACGCGGGACAGGGGAATCAGCCCCAGCATTTT

d_gene: -
abundance: -
v_gene: TRBV9
j_gene: TRBJ1-1
CDR3aa: CASSVAQGNTEAFF
CDR3nt: TGTGCCAGCAGCGTAGCTCAGGGTAACACTGAAGCTTTCTTT

d_gene: -
abundance: -
v_gene: TRBV7-8
j_gene: TRBJ2-1
CDR3aa: CASSPPDYRNEQFF
CDR3nt: TGTGCCAGCAGCCCCCCGGACTACCGCAATGAGCAGTTCTTC

d_gene: -
abundance: once
v_gene: TRBV9
j_gene: TRBJ1-3
CDR3aa: CASSVGGGDSGNTIYF
CDR3nt: TGTGCCAGCAGCGTAGGTGGGGGGGACTCTGGAAACACCATATATTTT

d_gene: TRBD1
abundance: few
v_gene: TRBV6-6
j_gene: TRBJ1-2
CDR3aa: CAIRGQGVEGYTF
CDR3nt: TGTGCCATCCGTGGACAGGGGGTAGAAGGCTACACCTTC

d_gene: -
abundance: once
v_gene: TRBV2
j_gene: TRBJ1-5
CDR3aa: CASSEESSNQPQHF
CDR3nt: TGTGCCAGCTCCGAAGAGAGTAGCAATCAGCCCCAGCATTTT